The entry below describes one TCR beta chain. Repertoires were generated with immunoSEQ multiplex PCR, while TCRdb's copy carries only in-frame clones and drops some. Here the sample spans 23,000 or so clones, about nine tenths being singletons. The data derive from a study of T cell changes during pregnancy in multiple sclerosis. From germline, CDR1 is LNHDA and CDR2 SQIVND (reference sequence). With V trimmed by 7 bases and J by 4 bases, 13 bases remained unmatched. This CDR3 is 16 amino acids long. The rearrangement joins TRBV19 to TRBJ1-1, with 9 bases identical to TRBD1. This receptor was identified in a female donor in good health, enrolled as a control in a pregnancy study. Specimen: CD8+ T cells from peripheral blood mononuclear cells, collected in the first trimester of pregnancy. In DNA, the CDR3 is TGTGCCAGTACTGATCGGGTACAGGGGGCTGGCACTGAAGCTTTCTTT. The encoded protein is CASTDRVQGAGTEAFF.